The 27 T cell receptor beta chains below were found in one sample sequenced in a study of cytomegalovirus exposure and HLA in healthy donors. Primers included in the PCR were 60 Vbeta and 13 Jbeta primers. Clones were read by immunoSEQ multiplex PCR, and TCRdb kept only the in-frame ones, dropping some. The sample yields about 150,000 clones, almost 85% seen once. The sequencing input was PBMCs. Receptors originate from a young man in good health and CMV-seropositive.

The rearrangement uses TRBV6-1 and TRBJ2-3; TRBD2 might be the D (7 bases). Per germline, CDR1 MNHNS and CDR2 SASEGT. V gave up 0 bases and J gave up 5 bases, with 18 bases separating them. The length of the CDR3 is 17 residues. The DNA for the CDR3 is TGTGCCAGCAGTGAAGCAGTGGTGGGGGGGGGCCGAGATACGCAGTATTTT. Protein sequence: CASSEAVVGGGRDTQYF.

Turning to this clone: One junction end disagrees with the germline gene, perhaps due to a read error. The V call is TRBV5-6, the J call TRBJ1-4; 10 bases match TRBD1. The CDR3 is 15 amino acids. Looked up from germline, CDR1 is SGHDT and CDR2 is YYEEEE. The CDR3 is CASSRRTGGSEKLVF. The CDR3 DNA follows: TGTGCCAGCAGCCGACGGACAGGGGGGAGTGAAAAACTGGTTTTT.

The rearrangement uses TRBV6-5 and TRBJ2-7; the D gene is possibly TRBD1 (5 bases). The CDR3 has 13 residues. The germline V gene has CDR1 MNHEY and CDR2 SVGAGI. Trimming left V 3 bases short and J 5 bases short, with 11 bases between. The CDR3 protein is CASSYGRDDEQYF. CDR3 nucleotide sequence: TGTGCCAGCAGTTATGGCAGGGATGACGAGCAGTACTTC.

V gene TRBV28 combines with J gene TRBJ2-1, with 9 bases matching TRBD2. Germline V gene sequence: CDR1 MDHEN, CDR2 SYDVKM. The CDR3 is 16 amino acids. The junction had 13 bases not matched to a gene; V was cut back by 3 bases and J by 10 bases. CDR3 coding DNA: TGTGCCAGCAGTTTTGAAAGGCTAGCGGGAAGTTTGGAGCAGTTCTTC. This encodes CASSFERLAGSLEQFF.

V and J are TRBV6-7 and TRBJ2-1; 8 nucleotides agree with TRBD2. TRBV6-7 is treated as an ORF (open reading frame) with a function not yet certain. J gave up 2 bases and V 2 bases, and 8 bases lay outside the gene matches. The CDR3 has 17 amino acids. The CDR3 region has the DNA TGTGCCAGCAGTTACCCGGCGGGGGGTCATACCTACAATGAGCAGTTCTTC. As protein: CASSYPAGGHTYNEQFF.

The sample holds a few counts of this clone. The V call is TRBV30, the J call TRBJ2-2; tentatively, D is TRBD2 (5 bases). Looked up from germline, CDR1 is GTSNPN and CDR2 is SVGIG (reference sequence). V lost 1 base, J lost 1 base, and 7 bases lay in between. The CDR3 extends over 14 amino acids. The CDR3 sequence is CAWSERVNTGELFF. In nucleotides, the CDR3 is TGTGCCTGGAGTGAGAGGGTGAACACCGGGGAGCTGTTTTTT.

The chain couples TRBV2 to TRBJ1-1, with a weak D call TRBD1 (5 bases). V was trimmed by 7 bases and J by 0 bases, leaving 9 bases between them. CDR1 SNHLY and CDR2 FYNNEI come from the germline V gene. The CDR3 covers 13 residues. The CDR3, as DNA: TGTGCCAGCACCCTGACAGTGAACACTGAAGCTTTCTTT. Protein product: CASTLTVNTEAFF.

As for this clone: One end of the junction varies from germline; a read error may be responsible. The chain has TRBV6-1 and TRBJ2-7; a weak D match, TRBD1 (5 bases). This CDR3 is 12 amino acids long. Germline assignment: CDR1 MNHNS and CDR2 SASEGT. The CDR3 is CASNPPQAGLSF. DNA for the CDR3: TGTGCCAGCAACCCCCCCCAGGCAGGGCTTTCCTTC.

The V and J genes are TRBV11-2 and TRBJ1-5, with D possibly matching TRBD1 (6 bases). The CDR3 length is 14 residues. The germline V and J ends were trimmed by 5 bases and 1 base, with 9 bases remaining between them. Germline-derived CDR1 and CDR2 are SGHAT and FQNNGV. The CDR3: CASSPDSSNQPQHF. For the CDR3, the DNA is TGTGCCAGCAGCCCGGACAGCAGCAATCAGCCCCAGCATTTT.

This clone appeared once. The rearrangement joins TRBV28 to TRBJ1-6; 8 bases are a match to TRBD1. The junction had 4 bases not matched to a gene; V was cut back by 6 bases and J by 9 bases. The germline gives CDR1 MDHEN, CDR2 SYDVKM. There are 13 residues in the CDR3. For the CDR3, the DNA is TGTGCCAGCAGGGGACAGGAACGTTCACCCCTCCACTTT. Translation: CASRGQERSPLHF.

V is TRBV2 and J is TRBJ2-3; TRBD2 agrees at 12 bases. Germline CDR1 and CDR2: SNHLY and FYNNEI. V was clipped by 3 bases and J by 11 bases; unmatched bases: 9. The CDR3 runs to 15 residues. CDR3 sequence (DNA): TGTGCCAGCAGTGATTGGACTAGCGGGGCCCGAAAGCAGTATTTT. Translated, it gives CASSDWTSGARKQYF. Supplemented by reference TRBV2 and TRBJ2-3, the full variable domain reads EPEVTQTPSHQVTQMGQEVILRCVPISNHLYFYWYRQILGQKVEFLVSFYNNEISEKSEIFDDQFSVERPDGSNFTLKIRSTKLEDSAMYFCASSDWTSGARKQYFGPGTRLTVL.

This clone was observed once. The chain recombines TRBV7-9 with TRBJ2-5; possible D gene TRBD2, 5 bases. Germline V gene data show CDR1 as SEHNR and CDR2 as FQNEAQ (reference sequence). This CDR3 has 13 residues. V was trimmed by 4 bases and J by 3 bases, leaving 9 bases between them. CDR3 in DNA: TGTGCCAGCAGCTCCCGGGATAAAGAGACCCAGTACTTC. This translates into CASSSRDKETQYF. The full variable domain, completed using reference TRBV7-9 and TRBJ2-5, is DTGVSQNPRHKITKRGQNVTFRCDPISEHNRLYWYRQTLGQGPEFLTYFQNEAQLEKSRLLSDRFSAERPKGSFSTLEIQRTEQGDSAMYLCASSSRDKETQYFGPGTRLLVL.

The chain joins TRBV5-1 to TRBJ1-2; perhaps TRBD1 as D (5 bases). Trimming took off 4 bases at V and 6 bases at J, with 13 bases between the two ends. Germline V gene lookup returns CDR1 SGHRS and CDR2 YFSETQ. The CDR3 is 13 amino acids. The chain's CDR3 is CASSQGLLDGYTF. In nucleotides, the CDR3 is TGCGCCAGCAGCCAGGGACTCCTTGATGGCTACACCTTC.

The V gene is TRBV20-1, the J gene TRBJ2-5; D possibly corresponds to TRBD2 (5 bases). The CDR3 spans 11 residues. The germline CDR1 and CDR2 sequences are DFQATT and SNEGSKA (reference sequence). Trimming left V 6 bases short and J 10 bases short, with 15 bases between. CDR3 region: CSALGYGNQYF. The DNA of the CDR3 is TGCAGTGCCTTGGGGTACGGGAACCAGTACTTC.

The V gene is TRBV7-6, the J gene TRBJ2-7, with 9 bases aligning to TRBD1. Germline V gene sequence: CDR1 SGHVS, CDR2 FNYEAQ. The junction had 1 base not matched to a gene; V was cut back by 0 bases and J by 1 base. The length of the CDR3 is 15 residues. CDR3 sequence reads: CASSLAGTGSYEQYF. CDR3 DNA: TGTGCCAGCAGCTTAGCCGGGACAGGGTCCTACGAGCAGTACTTC.

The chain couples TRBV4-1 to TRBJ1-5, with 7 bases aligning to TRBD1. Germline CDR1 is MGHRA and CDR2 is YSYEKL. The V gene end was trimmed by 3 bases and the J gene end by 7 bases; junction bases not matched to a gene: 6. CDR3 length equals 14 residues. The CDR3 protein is CASSQSTGVQPQHF. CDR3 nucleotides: TGCGCCAGCAGCCAGTCCACAGGGGTCCAGCCCCAGCATTTT.

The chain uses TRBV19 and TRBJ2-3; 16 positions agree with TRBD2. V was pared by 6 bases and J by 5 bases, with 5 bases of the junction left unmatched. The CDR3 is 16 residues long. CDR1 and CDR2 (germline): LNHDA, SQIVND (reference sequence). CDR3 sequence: CASSRGLAGGLDTQYF. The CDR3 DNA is TGTGCCAGTAGCCGGGGACTAGCGGGGGGGTTAGATACGCAGTATTTT.

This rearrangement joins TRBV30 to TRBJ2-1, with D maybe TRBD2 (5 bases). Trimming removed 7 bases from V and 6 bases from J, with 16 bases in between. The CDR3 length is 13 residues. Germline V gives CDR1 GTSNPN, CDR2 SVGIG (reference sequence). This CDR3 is CASSIGKTNEQFF. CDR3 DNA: TGTGCCTCCTCTATCGGGAAAACCAATGAGCAGTTCTTC.

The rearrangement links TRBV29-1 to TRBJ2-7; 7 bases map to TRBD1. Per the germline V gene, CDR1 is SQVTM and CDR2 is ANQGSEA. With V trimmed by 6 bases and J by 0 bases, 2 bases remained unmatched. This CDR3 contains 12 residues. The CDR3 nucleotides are TGCAGCGTGGGACAGAGCTCCTACGAGCAGTACTTC. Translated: CSVGQSSYEQYF.

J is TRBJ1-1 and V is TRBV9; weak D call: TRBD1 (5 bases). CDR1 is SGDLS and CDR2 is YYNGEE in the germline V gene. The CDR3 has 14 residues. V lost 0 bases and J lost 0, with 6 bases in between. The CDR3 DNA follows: TGTGCCAGCAGCGTAGAACAGGTGAACACTGAAGCTTTCTTT. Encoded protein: CASSVEQVNTEAFF.

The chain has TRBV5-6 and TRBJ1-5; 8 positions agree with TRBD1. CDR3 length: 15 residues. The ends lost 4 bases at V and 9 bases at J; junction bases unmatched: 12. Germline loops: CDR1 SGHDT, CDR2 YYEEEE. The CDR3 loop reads CASSQGTGGSRPQHF. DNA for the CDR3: TGTGCCAGCAGCCAGGGGACAGGCGGCAGTCGGCCCCAGCATTTT.

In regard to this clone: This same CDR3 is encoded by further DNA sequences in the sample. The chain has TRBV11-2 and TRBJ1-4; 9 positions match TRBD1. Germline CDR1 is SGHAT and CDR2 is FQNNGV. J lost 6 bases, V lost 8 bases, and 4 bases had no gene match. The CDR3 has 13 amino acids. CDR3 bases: TGTGCCAGCCGCCGACAGGGGGATGAAAAACTGTTTTTT. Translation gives CASRRQGDEKLFF.

CDR3 protein: CASSLGFGTDHNEQFF. The DNA for the CDR3 is TGTGCCAGCAGCTTAGGGTTCGGGACAGACCATAATGAGCAGTTCTTC. The chain combines TRBV7-9 with TRBJ2-1; 7 bases are shared with TRBD1. J gave up 7 bases and V 1 base, and 10 bases lay outside the gene matches. This CDR3 has 16 amino acids. Germline V gives CDR1 SEHNR, CDR2 FQNEAQ (reference sequence).

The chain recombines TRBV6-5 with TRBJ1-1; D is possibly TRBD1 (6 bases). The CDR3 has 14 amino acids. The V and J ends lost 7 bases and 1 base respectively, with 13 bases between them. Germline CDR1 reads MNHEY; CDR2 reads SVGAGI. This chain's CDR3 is CASTKRTENTEAFF. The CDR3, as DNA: TGTGCCAGCACGAAGCGGACAGAGAACACTGAAGCTTTCTTT.

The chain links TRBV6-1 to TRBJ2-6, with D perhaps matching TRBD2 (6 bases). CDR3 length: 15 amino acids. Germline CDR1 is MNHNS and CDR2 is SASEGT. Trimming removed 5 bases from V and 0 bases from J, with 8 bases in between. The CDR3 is CASSMGGSGANVLTF. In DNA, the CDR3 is TGTGCCAGCAGTATGGGGGGCTCTGGGGCCAACGTCCTGACTTTC.

This chain's CDR3 is CASSEQGYGYTF. The CDR3, as DNA: TGTGCCAGCAGTGAACAGGGGTATGGCTACACCTTC. V is TRBV2 and J is TRBJ1-2; TRBD1 is a possible D gene (6 bases). CDR3 length: 12 residues. V was trimmed by 2 bases and J by 5 bases, leaving 6 bases between them. Germline V gene data show CDR1 as SNHLY and CDR2 as FYNNEI.

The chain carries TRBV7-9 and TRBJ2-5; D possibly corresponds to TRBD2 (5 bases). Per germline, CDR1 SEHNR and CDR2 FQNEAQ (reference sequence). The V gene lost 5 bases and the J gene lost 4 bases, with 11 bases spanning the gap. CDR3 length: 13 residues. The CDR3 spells CASSEDFLETQYF. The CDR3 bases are TGTGCCAGCAGCGAGGACTTCCTAGAGACCCAGTACTTC.